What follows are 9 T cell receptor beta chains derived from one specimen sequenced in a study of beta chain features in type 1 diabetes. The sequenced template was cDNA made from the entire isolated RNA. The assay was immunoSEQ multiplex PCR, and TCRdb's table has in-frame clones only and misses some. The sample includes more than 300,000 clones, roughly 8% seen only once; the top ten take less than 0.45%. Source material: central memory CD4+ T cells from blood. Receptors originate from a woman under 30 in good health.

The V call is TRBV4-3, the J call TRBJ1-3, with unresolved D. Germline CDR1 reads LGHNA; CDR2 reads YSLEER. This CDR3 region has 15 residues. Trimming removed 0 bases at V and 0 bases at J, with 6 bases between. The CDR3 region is CASSQDFSSGNTIYF. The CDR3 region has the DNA TGCGCCAGCAGCCAAGATTTTTCCTCTGGAAACACCATATATTTT.

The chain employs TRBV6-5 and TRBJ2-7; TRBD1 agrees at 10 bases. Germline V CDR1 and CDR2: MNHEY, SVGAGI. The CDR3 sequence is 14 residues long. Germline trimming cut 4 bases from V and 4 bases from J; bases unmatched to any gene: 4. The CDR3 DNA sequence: TGTGCCAGCAGTTCGGGACAGGGGAGGTACGAGCAGTACTTC. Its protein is CASSSGQGRYEQYF.

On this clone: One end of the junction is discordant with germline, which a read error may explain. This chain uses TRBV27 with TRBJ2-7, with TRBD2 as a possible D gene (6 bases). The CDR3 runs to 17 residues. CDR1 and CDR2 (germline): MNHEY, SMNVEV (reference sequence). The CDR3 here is CAGSQPLGGRGSYEQYF. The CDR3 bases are TGTGCCGGCAGTCAACCCCTTGGAGGGAGAGGCTCCTACGAGCAGTACTTC.

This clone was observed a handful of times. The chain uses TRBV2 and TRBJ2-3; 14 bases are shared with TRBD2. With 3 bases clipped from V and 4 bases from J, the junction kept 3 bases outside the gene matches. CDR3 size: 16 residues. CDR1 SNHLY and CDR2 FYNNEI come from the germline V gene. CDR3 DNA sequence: TGTGCCAGCAGTGAGACTAGCGGGAGGGCCGCAGATACGCAGTATTTT. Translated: CASSETSGRAADTQYF. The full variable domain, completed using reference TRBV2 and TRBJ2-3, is EPEVTQTPSHQVTQMGQEVILRCVPISNHLYFYWYRQILGQKVEFLVSFYNNEISEKSEIFDDQFSVERPDGSNFTLKIRSTKLEDSAMYFCASSETSGRAADTQYFGPGTRLTVL.

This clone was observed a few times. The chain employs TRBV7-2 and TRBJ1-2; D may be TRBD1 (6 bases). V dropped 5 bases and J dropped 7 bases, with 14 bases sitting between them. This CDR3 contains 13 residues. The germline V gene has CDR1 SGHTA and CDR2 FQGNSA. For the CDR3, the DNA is TGTGCCAGCAGCAGCACAGGGTTCTCTGGCTACACCTTC. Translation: CASSSTGFSGYTF.

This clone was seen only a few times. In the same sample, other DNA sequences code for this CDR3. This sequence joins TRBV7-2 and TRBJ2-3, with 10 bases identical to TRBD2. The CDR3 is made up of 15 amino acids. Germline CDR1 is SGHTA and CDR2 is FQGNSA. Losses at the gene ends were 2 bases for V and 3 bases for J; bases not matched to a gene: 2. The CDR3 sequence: CASSLIAGGTDTQYF. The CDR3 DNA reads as TGTGCCAGCAGCTTAATAGCGGGAGGAACAGATACGCAGTATTTT.

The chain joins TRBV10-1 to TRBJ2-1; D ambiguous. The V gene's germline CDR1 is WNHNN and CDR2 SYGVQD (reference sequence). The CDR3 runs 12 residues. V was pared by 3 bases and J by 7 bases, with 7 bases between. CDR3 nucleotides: TGCGCCAGCAGTGATTCTAGTAATGAGCAGTTCTTC. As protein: CASSDSSNEQFF.

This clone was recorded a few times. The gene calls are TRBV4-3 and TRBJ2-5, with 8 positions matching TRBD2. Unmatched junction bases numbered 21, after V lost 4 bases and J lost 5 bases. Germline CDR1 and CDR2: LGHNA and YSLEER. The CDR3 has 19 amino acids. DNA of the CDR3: TGCGCCAGCAGCCGCCAGACCGGGACTAGGACGAGGGGTTCGGAGACCCAGTACTTC. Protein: CASSRQTGTRTRGSETQYF.

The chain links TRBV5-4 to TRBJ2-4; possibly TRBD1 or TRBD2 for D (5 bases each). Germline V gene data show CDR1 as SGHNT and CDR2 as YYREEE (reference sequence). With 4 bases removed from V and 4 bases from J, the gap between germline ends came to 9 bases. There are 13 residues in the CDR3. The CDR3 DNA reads TGTGCCAGCAGCCCGGGACGTAAAAACATTCAGTACTTC. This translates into CASSPGRKNIQYF.